Listed here is a single T cell receptor (beta chain). The antigen is undetermined. Using its own MiXCR run on the RT-PCR reads, TCRdb lists one record per CDR3 protein. The sample carries approximately 490,000 distinct CDR3 sequences, about 7.2% recorded once. The record originates from a study of response to subunit inactivated influenza vaccine. Study outcomes and limitations: After each seasonal influenza vaccination, few new T cells are recruited, the authors suggested.

The input for sequencing was PBMCs from blood, taken 23 months after vaccination. This TCR was recovered from a man aged 50-75 years who received an inactivated influenza vaccine.

The CDR3 DNA reads TGTGCCAGCAGCGCCAAACAGGGGGCTAATGAAAAACTGTTTTTT. Its translation is CASSAKQGANEKLFF. This chain links TRBV9 with TRBJ1-4; 8 nucleotides align to TRBD1. The trim removed 3 bases at V and 3 bases at J, leaving 4 bases unmatched. CDR3 length: 15 residues. Looked up from germline, CDR1 is SGDLS and CDR2 is YYNGEE.